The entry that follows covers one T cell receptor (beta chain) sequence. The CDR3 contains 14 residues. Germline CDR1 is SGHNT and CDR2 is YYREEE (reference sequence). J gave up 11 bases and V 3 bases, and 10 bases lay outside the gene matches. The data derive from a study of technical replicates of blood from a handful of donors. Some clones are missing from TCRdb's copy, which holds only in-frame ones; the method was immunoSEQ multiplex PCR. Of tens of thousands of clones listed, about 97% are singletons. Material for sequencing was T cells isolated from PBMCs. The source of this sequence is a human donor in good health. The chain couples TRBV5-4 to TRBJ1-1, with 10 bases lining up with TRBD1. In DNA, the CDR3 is TGTGCCAGCAGCTCTCGACAGGGGGCGCTGGGGGCTTTCTTT. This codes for CASSSRQGALGAFF.